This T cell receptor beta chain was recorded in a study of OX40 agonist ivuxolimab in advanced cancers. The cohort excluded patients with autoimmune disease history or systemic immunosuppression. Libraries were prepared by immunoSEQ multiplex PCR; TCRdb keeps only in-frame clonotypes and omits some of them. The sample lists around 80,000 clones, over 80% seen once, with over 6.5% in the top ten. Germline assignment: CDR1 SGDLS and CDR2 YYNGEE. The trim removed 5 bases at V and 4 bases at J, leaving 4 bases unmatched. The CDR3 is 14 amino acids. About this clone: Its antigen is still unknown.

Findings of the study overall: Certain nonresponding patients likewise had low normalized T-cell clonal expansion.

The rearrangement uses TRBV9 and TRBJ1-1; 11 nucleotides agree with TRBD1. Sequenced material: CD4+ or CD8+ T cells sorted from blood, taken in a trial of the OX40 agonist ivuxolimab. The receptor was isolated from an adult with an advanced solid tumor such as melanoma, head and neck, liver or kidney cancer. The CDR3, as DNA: TGTGCCAGCAGAGGGACAGGGGGGTTCACTGAAGCTTTCTTT. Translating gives CASRGTGGFTEAFF.